The 20 T cell receptor beta chains below all came from one sample that was sequenced in a study of cytomegalovirus exposure and HLA in healthy donors. The study ran its PCR with 60 Vbeta and 13 Jbeta primers. Assay used: immunoSEQ multiplex PCR; TCRdb lists only in-frame clones, some missing. This table holds 120,000 to 150,000 clones, over 65% found once. Sequenced input: PBMCs. These receptors all come from a man aged 40-55 years in good health and CMV-seropositive.

The J gene is TRBJ2-1, the V gene TRBV19; 10 nucleotides line up with TRBD2. The J segment lost 4 bases and the V segment lost 4 bases, leaving 7 bases of the junction unmatched. Per the germline V gene, CDR1 is LNHDA and CDR2 is SQIVND (reference sequence). The length of the CDR3 is 16 residues. The CDR3 bases are TGTGCCAGTAGTACGGGACGGACTAGCGGATACAATGAGCAGTTCTTC. Protein: CASSTGRTSGYNEQFF.

V gene TRBV10-1 combines with J gene TRBJ1-6, with 8 bases aligning to TRBD1. The germline CDR1 and CDR2 sequences are WNHNN and SYGVQD (reference sequence). Trimming at V came to 6 bases and at J to 7 bases, leaving 8 bases not matched to a gene. The CDR3 has 15 amino acids. The CDR3 DNA reads as TGCGCCAGCAGCCGCGGACAGGGAGGCAATTCACCCCTCCACTTT. Translation gives CASSRGQGGNSPLHF.

The chain is built from TRBV6-6 and TRBJ2-7, with D perhaps TRBD2 (7 bases). Germline values: CDR1 MNHNY, CDR2 SVGAGI (reference sequence). V dropped 5 bases and J dropped 2 bases, with 19 bases sitting between them. The CDR3 length is 16 residues. CDR3 loop: CASSQAAGGPTYEQYF. The CDR3 DNA sequence: TGTGCCAGCAGTCAGGCCGCCGGGGGGCCTACCTACGAGCAGTACTTC.

This clone was recorded only once. This chain joins TRBV6-1 and TRBJ2-1; 11 positions agree with TRBD2. Unmatched junction bases numbered 7, after V lost 2 bases and J lost 4 bases. CDR3 length: 17 amino acids. The germline V gene encodes CDR1 MNHNS and CDR2 SASEGT. CDR3: CASSEMGLAGGYNEQFF. In nucleotides, the CDR3 is TGTGCCAGCAGTGAAATGGGGCTAGCGGGAGGATACAATGAGCAGTTCTTC.

The V and J genes are TRBV6-5 and TRBJ2-5; 7 nucleotides agree with TRBD2. Losses at the gene ends were 2 bases for V and 5 bases for J; bases not matched to a gene: 8. The CDR3 runs 15 residues. Germline CDR1 MNHEY, CDR2 SVGAGI. This CDR3 reads CASSYLTSPHETQYF. The CDR3 DNA reads as TGTGCCAGCAGTTACCTGACTAGCCCCCACGAGACCCAGTACTTC.

The genes are TRBV27 and TRBJ1-1; TRBD1 might be the D (5 bases). The CDR3 totals 18 residues. Deletions cut 1 base from V and 4 bases from J, with 22 bases between. CDR1 MNHEY and CDR2 SMNVEV come from the germline V gene (reference sequence). In DNA form, the CDR3 reads TGTGCCAGCAGTTTATGGGGCGAGGGCGGGAGGGGTCGCACTGAAGCTTTCTTT. Translation gives CASSLWGEGGRGRTEAFF.

The chain recombines TRBV7-3 with TRBJ2-2, with 9 bases identical to TRBD1. V shed 2 bases, J shed 4 bases, and the junction held 5 bases outside the gene matches. Germline values: CDR1 SGHTA, CDR2 FQGTGA. There are 16 residues in the CDR3. The CDR3 nucleotides read TGTGCCAGCAGCTTATATGGGACAGGGATCACCGGGGAGCTGTTTTTT. Translated: CASSLYGTGITGELFF.

V gene TRBV5-1 combines with J gene TRBJ2-2, with TRBD1 matching 8 bases. Trimming took 7 bases from V and 5 from J; bases not matched to a gene: 10. This CDR3 comprises 15 residues. CDR1 is SGHRS and CDR2 is YFSETQ in the germline V gene. The DNA of the CDR3 is TGCGCCAGCTCCTACACAGGGGGGCTTACCGGGGAGCTGTTTTTT. This sequence encodes CASSYTGGLTGELFF.

This rearrangement joins TRBV6-7 to TRBJ2-3; possibly TRBD2 for D (7 bases). Being an ORF, TRBV6-7 has a function that is uncertain. This CDR3 region has 16 residues. V was shortened by 6 bases and J by 4 bases, with 20 bases between the two germline ends. The CDR3 spells CASRRERGGGSDTQYF. For the CDR3, the DNA is TGTGCCAGCAGGCGCGAGCGGGGAGGGGGTTCAGATACGCAGTATTTT.

The chain links TRBV5-3 to TRBJ2-3, with D possibly matching TRBD2 (6 bases). TRBV5-3 carries the ORF label, with uncertain function. Trimming stripped 3 bases from V and 3 bases from J, with 17 bases between. The CDR3 is 16 amino acids. CDR3 region: CARSSRPGDPTDTQYF. The CDR3 nucleotides read TGTGCCAGAAGCTCTCGTCCGGGAGACCCAACAGATACGCAGTATTTT.

The chain employs TRBV6-6 and TRBJ2-2, with 9 bases lining up with TRBD1. V was pared by 4 bases and J by 2 bases, with 5 bases of the junction left unmatched. Germline V gives CDR1 MNHNY, CDR2 SVGAGI (reference sequence). CDR3 length equals 16 residues. The CDR3 is CASSSQGQGNTGELFF. The CDR3, as DNA: TGTGCCAGCAGTTCCCAGGGACAGGGAAACACCGGGGAGCTGTTTTTT.

The chain links TRBV5-4 to TRBJ1-3, with 7 bases lining up with TRBD1. The V segment lost 4 bases and the J segment 0 bases; nucleotides outside the gene matches: 13. Germline CDR1 is SGHNT and CDR2 is YYREEE (reference sequence). The CDR3 has 18 amino acids. The CDR3: CASSNRKQGVPSGNTIYF. In DNA form, the CDR3 reads TGTGCCAGCAGCAACAGAAAGCAGGGGGTCCCCTCTGGAAACACCATATATTTT.

Only one count was recorded for this clone. V gene TRBV7-9 combines with J gene TRBJ2-1; D unresolved. Per germline, CDR1 SEHNR and CDR2 FQNEAQ (reference sequence). The CDR3 is made up of 13 amino acids. Trimming shortened V by 1 base and J by 8 bases, and 9 bases separated the two germline ends. CDR3 bases: TGTGCCAGCAGCTTAGACGGCCGGGATGAGCAGTTCTTC. This codes for CASSLDGRDEQFF.

V and J are TRBV11-1 and TRBJ2-5; D is uncertain. Trimming pared 3 bases from V and 7 bases from J, leaving 12 bases between. The CDR3 sequence is 13 residues long. Germline CDR1 and CDR2: SGHAT and FQDESV (reference sequence). The CDR3: CASSLLETGTQYF. CDR3 DNA: TGTGCCAGCAGCTTGCTGGAGACCGGGACCCAGTACTTC.

This chain uses TRBV6-5 with TRBJ1-2; D gene ambiguous. There are 12 residues in the CDR3. Trimming took 5 bases from V and 4 from J, leaving 8 bases between them. CDR1 is MNHEY, CDR2 SVGAGI, per germline. In DNA form, the CDR3 reads TGTGCCAGCAGTCTCGAGGGCTATGGCTACACCTTC. As protein: CASSLEGYGYTF.

This chain joins TRBV30 and TRBJ1-6, with a tentative D call TRBD1 (6 bases). Trimming removed 3 bases at V and 1 base at J, with 10 bases between. Per germline, CDR1 GTSNPN and CDR2 SVGIG (reference sequence). This CDR3 is built from 15 residues. The CDR3 DNA is TGTGCCTGGAGGCAGGGGAGTTCCTATAATTCACCCCTCCACTTT. This codes for CAWRQGSSYNSPLHF.

This chain links TRBV19 with TRBJ2-5; TRBD1 matches 8 bases. The CDR3 is 15 residues long. V lost 5 bases and J lost 5; bases outside the gene matches: 10. Germline values: CDR1 LNHDA, CDR2 SQIVND (reference sequence). The CDR3 coding sequence is TGTGCCAGTAGTTTCGACAGGGGCCCTCGTGAGACCCAGTACTTC. Its translation: CASSFDRGPRETQYF.

J is TRBJ2-1 and V is TRBV6-5; possible D gene TRBD1, 6 bases. The CDR3 is 15 residues long. V gave up 2 bases and J gave up 5 bases, with 13 bases separating them. Germline values: CDR1 MNHEY, CDR2 SVGAGI. The CDR3: CASSYRPRQDNEQFF. The CDR3 DNA reads as TGTGCCAGCAGTTACCGACCAAGACAGGACAATGAGCAGTTCTTC.

Turning to this clone: The same CDR3 arises from other DNA sequences in this sample as well. In DNA, the CDR3 is TGTGCCAGCAGCCAGCGGAGCACCCCCAATGAGCAGTTCTTC. Translating gives CASSQRSTPNEQFF. The genes are TRBV7-8 and TRBJ2-1; weak D call: TRBD2 (5 bases). V shed 5 bases and J shed 6 bases, with 14 bases lying between them. This CDR3 spans 14 amino acids. CDR1 is SGHVS, CDR2 FQNEAQ, per germline.

The genes are TRBV28 and TRBJ2-7; 8 bases map to TRBD1. This CDR3 region has 15 residues. Losses at the gene ends were 2 bases for V and 0 bases for J; bases not matched to a gene: 3. The germline V gene has CDR1 MDHEN and CDR2 SYDVKM. The CDR3 sequence is CASSLPGQVSYEQYF. CDR3 DNA: TGTGCCAGCAGTTTACCGGGACAGGTCTCCTACGAGCAGTACTTC.